The rows below give T cell receptor beta chains drawn from one sample of a study of blood T cell repertoires in COVID-19. Generated by immunoSEQ multiplex PCR, the TCRdb table keeps only in-frame clones and is missing some. The sample holds about 110,000 clones, roughly 88% seen once. The sequencing input was peripheral blood. The receptors stem from a human donor in a cohort sampled during active COVID-19. CDR3s leave out the opening cysteine and the closing phenylalanine or tryptophan. The D gene is left open where the match is weak.

TRBJ1-1,TRBD1,TRBV28,ASSWRGGAKYTEAF
TRBJ2-2,-,TRBV27,ASSHWFGSEYRDTGELF
TRBJ2-1,-,TRBV27,ASSLGGSSVQF
TRBJ2-3,TRBD1,TRBV9,ASSAWDSPTDTQY
TRBJ1-5,-,TRBV5-6,ASSKGHTGNQPQH
TRBJ2-2,-,TRBV9,ASSSWSKNTGELF
TRBJ1-1,-,TRBV7-9,ASSLALAGATEAF
TRBJ2-5,TRBD2,TRBV28,ASSSSGRGLLQETQY
TRBJ2-1,-,TRBV3-1/TRBV3-2,ASSQVDTFLSNEQF
TRBJ2-7,TRBD1,TRBV28,ASRAGQGVHEQY
TRBJ2-5,TRBD2,TRBV7-7,ASGARGETQY
TRBJ1-2,-,TRBV2,ASSEGRMDGYT
TRBJ1-2,-,TRBV2,ASNPGSVNYGYT
TRBJ1-1,-,TRBV7-2,ASSLVGVVTEAF
TRBJ2-1,-,TRBV6-5,ASSFGGDEQF
TRBJ2-2,TRBD1,TRBV10-2,ASTMTGRDGELF
TRBJ2-3,-,TRBV7-9,ASSLPVKDTQY
TRBJ1-6,-,TRBV2,ASRRSNNSPLH
TRBJ1-2,TRBD1,TRBV12-3/TRBV12-4,ASSFLQGTGYT
TRBJ2-7,TRBD2,TRBV10-3,AISVTSGSNEQY
TRBJ1-5,-,TRBV30,AWSGQGGSNQPQH
TRBJ2-1,-,TRBV4-1,ASSQVVTSYNEQF
TRBJ2-2,-,TRBV24-1,ATSDKVGAGENTGELF